The subject of this entry is one TCR beta chain. The target antigen is unknown. The data stem from a study of ipilimumab plus nivolumab after autologous stem cell transplantation. With 4 bases removed from V and 5 bases from J, the gap between germline ends came to 20 bases. Germline CDR1 KGHSY, CDR2 FQNENV. This CDR3 region has 16 residues. Sequencing used immunoSEQ multiplex PCR; TCRdb keeps in-frame clones, though not all of them. The sample records 4,500 to 6,000 clones, around 71% being singletons. Points from the study as a whole: Per the authors, repertoire, Treg and microbiota data justify further study.

This specimen consisted of PBMCs, obtained in a trial of ipilimumab plus nivolumab as post-transplant consolidation. The TCR was taken from a male donor with multiple myeloma. The chain has TRBV16 and TRBJ1-1; TRBD1 is a possible D gene (5 bases). CDR3 sequence: CASSPSPDLGGTEAFF. The CDR3 bases are TGTGCCAGCAGCCCCTCCCCAGATCTGGGGGGGACTGAAGCTTTCTTT.